This TCR beta chain emerged from a study of blood T cell repertoires in COVID-19. A few counts support this clone. Trimming took 0 bases from V and 0 from J; bases not matched to a gene: 5. The CDR3 sequence is 16 residues long. CDR1 and CDR2 (germline): SGHNT, YYREEE (reference sequence). Produced via immunoSEQ multiplex PCR; TCRdb's table is partial and in-frame only. Of about 230,000 clones listed, about four fifths are singletons. The chain combines TRBV5-4 with TRBJ2-7; TRBD2 matches at 8 bases. The source of this sequence is a woman older than 75 with COVID-19, enrolled during active disease. The source material was peripheral blood. The CDR3 DNA reads as TGTGCCAGCAGCTTGGGCGGGGGGCACAGCTCCTACGAGCAGTACTTC. It is translated as CASSLGGGHSSYEQYF.